This TCR beta chain was obtained from a study of tumor and adjacent non-tumor tissue in lung cancer. Study in general: Histology: about a dozen adenocarcinoma, a couple of squamous cell carcinoma, 1 small cell lung cancer. Study conclusions and caveats: TCR diversity was significantly greater in tumor than normal lung tissue.

V dropped 2 bases and J dropped 0; count of bases not matched to a gene: 15. This CDR3 is built from 20 residues. Germline CDR1 MNHEY, CDR2 SVGAGI. TCRbeta libraries were built with three rounds of nested PCR, modified from ARM-PCR. Each CDR3 protein gets one entry after TCRdb re-called the multiplex PCR reads with MiXCR. Among tens of thousands of distinct CDR3 sequences, 60% to 70% were seen once, and the ten largest hold 15% to 20%. This sample's RNA came from whole unsorted tissue. The normal lung tissue was taken more than 3 cm from the tumor edge. Chemotherapy-naive patients with new lung cancer underwent thoracic surgery in China, August–November 2014. This clonotype came up many times. The antigen remains unidentified.

The clonotype was recovered from a middle-aged woman with non-small cell lung cancer. The sample was distant non-tumor lung tissue. V is TRBV6-5 and J is TRBJ2-7, with 11 nucleotides matching TRBD1. For the CDR3, the DNA is TGTGCCAGCAGTTACGTTGGTGGAGTTGTGGGGACAGGGGGCTCCTACGAGCAGTACTTC. Protein: CASSYVGGVVGTGGSYEQYF.